These T cell receptor beta chains were read from a single sample in a study of cytomegalovirus exposure and HLA in healthy donors. Sequenced by immunoSEQ multiplex PCR; TCRdb stores in-frame clones only, minus some. The data show some 150,000 clones, roughly 76% seen once. Sequencing was done on a sample of PBMCs. The receptors stem from a woman aged 18-35 years in good health and CMV-seropositive. Each CDR3 is given with its conserved first and last residue. A D gene is named only where the DNA matches it firmly. The size field is filled for only some rows; it gives once, few, many or a size class.

v_gene	d_gene	abundance	j_gene	CDR3aa	CDR3nt
TRBV18	NA	NA	TRBJ2-7	CASSPQGAPYEQYF	TGTGCCAGCTCACCACAGGGAGCCCCCTACGAGCAGTACTTC
TRBV6-5	NA	NA	TRBJ1-5	CASSSLSESSNQPQHF	TGTGCCAGCAGTTCCTTGAGCGAGAGTAGCAATCAGCCCCAGCATTTT
TRBV19	NA	NA	TRBJ1-4	CASSKQVINEKLFF	TGTGCCAGTAGCAAGCAGGTTATTAATGAAAAACTGTTTTTT
TRBV4-2	TRBD2	NA	TRBJ2-3	CASSQEGGSHTDTQYF	TGTGCCAGCAGCCAAGAGGGGGGGTCTCACACAGATACGCAGTATTTT
TRBV9	NA	NA	TRBJ2-2	CASSVQNTGELFF	TGTGCCAGCAGCGTACAAAACACCGGGGAGCTGTTTTTT
TRBV13	NA	NA	TRBJ2-7	CASSWGAAYEQYF	TGTGCCAGCAGCTGGGGAGCGGCCTACGAGCAGTACTTC
TRBV5-1	TRBD1	NA	TRBJ2-7	CASSPGTGGPYEQYF	TGCGCCAGCAGCCCAGGGACAGGGGGCCCTTACGAGCAGTACTTC
TRBV11-3	NA	NA	TRBJ1-3	CASSLARGLCGNTIYF	TGTGCCAGCAGCTTAGCGCGGGGCTTATGTGGAAACACCATATATTTT
TRBV6-6	NA	once	TRBJ1-2	CASSNLQGGSYGYTF	TGTGCCAGCAGTAATTTACAGGGCGGCTCCTATGGCTACACCTTC
TRBV7-2	NA	NA	TRBJ1-2	CASSLSGGYGYTF	TGTGCCAGCAGCTTATCCGGGGGCTATGGCTACACCTTC
TRBV4-1	NA	NA	TRBJ1-5	CASSQAGVNQPQHF	TGCGCCAGCAGCCAAGCAGGGGTGAATCAGCCCCAGCATTTT
TRBV4-1	TRBD1	NA	TRBJ1-1	CASSARQGPEAFF	TGCGCCAGCAGCGCACGACAGGGTCCTGAAGCTTTCTTT
TRBV5-1	TRBD2	NA	TRBJ2-1	CASSSLAGGDNEQFF	TGCGCCAGCAGCTCACTAGCGGGGGGTGATAATGAGCAGTTCTTC
TRBV21-1	NA	few	TRBJ1-1	CASSKARAGEGTEAFF	TGTGCCAGCAGCAAAGCTAGGGCAGGGGAGGGCACTGAAGCTTTCTTT
TRBV11-1	NA	NA	TRBJ2-2	CASSSLDRTKGELFF	TGTGCCAGCAGCTCCTTAGACAGGACCAAGGGGGAGCTGTTTTTT
TRBV12-5	TRBD1	NA	TRBJ1-2	CASGLVTGGIYYGYTF	TGTGCTAGTGGTTTGGTAACAGGGGGGATATACTATGGCTACACCTTC
TRBV4-2	TRBD1	NA	TRBJ1-4	CASSPGDSMHEKLFF	TGTGCCAGCAGCCCCGGGGACAGTATGCATGAAAAACTGTTTTTT
TRBV4-2	NA	NA	TRBJ1-4	CASSASGGEKLFF	TGTGCCAGCAGCGCTAGCGGGGGTGAGAAACTGTTTTTT
TRBV9	TRBD2	NA	TRBJ2-5	CASSRGETQYF	TGTGCCAGCAGTCGGGGGGAGACCCAATACTTC
TRBV10-1	NA	NA	TRBJ1-4	CASSYGIKDTNEKLFF	TGCGCCAGCAGTTACGGGATAAAGGACACTAATGAAAAACTGTTTTTT
TRBV15	TRBD1	NA	TRBJ2-5	CATSRAGQGATAAQETQYF	TGTGCCACCAGCAGAGCGGGACAGGGGGCGACGGCGGCCCAAGAGACCCAGTACTTC
TRBV19	NA	NA	TRBJ2-5	CASSARTGGGETQYF	TGTGCCAGTAGTGCTCGGACAGGAGGGGGAGAGACCCAGTACTTC
TRBV7-9	NA	NA	TRBJ2-3	CASSPPGHSTDTQYF	TGTGCCAGCAGCCCCCCAGGGCACAGCACAGATACGCAGTATTTT
TRBV9	TRBD1	once	TRBJ2-7	CASSVGPRDRGFEQYF	TGTGCCAGCAGCGTAGGACCTCGGGACAGGGGATTCGAGCAGTACTTC
TRBV5-5	NA	once	TRBJ2-7	CASSLLTTGSDEQYF	TGTGCCAGCAGCCTCCTCACTACAGGGAGCGACGAGCAGTACTTC
TRBV6-5	TRBD1	few	TRBJ2-7	CASRHHGTGIYEQYF	TGTGCCAGCAGACACCATGGGACAGGGATCTACGAGCAGTACTTC
TRBV4-1	NA	NA	TRBJ2-4	CASSQVLRERSKNIQYF	TGCGCCAGCAGCCAAGTTTTGAGGGAAAGGTCCAAAAACATTCAGTACTTC
TRBV7-2	NA	NA	TRBJ1-6	CASSPDSGYNSPLHF	TGTGCCAGCAGCCCCGACTCCGGATATAATTCACCCCTCCACTTT
TRBV28	TRBD2	medium-sized	TRBJ2-2	CASSTGLAETGELFF	TGTGCCAGCAGCACGGGACTAGCGGAGACCGGGGAGCTGTTTTTT
TRBV18	NA	NA	TRBJ1-2	CASSPPGGQLYGYTF	TGTGCCAGCTCACCACCGGGGGGTCAGCTCTATGGCTACACCTTC
TRBV9	NA	NA	TRBJ1-3	CASSVVGARGNTIYF	TGTGCCAGCAGCGTAGTAGGGGCGCGGGGAAACACCATATATTTT
TRBV27	NA	NA	TRBJ2-4	CASKSARAEAKNIQYF	TGTGCCAGCAAATCGGCCAGGGCAGAAGCCAAAAACATTCAGTACTTC
TRBV7-9	TRBD1	NA	TRBJ2-5	CASSWLPGQGSQETQYF	TGTGCCAGCAGCTGGCTCCCGGGACAGGGGAGCCAAGAGACCCAGTACTTC
TRBV7-9	TRBD1	NA	TRBJ1-1	CASSLVSGGMNTEAFF	TGTGCCAGCAGCTTAGTGTCAGGGGGTATGAACACTGAAGCTTTCTTT
TRBV6-5	TRBD1	NA	TRBJ2-7	CASSKDRGRVQYF	TGTGCCAGCAGTAAAGACAGGGGCCGAGTGCAGTACTTC
TRBV5-1	TRBD1	NA	TRBJ2-7	CASRGTGIDEQYF	TGCGCCAGCAGAGGGACAGGAATAGACGAGCAGTACTTC
TRBV19	NA	NA	TRBJ2-2	CASSTPTEANTGELFF	TGTGCCAGTAGTACCCCGACCGAGGCGAACACCGGGGAGCTGTTTTTT
TRBV6-5	TRBD1	NA	TRBJ1-6	CASSDGQGSSPLHF	TGTGCCAGCAGTGACGGACAGGGGAGTTCACCCCTCCACTTT
TRBV29-1	NA	NA	TRBJ2-5	CSVWGHVYASETQYF	TGCAGCGTGTGGGGGCACGTGTATGCGTCGGAGACCCAGTACTTC
TRBV10-1	NA	NA	TRBJ2-7	CASSDQLSSYEQYF	TGCGCCAGCAGTGACCAGTTAAGCTCCTACGAGCAGTACTTC
TRBV6-5	NA	NA	TRBJ1-3	CASSYSNGGPGNTIYF	TGTGCCAGCAGTTACTCGAACGGGGGACCAGGAAACACCATATATTTT
TRBV9	TRBD2	once	TRBJ2-2	CASSTRLAENTGELFF	TGTGCCAGCAGCACCCGACTAGCGGAAAACACCGGGGAGCTGTTTTTT
TRBV5-4	NA	NA	TRBJ2-7	CASSLGGAIEQYF	TGTGCCAGCAGCTTGGGGGGCGCGATCGAGCAGTACTTC
TRBV4-2	NA	few	TRBJ2-7	CASSQDSGPTYEQYF	TGTGCCAGCAGCCAAGATAGCGGACCGACGTACGAGCAGTACTTC
TRBV15	NA	NA	TRBJ1-1	CATSRVGGTLMNTEAFF	TGTGCCACCAGCAGAGTCGGGGGGACGTTAATGAACACTGAAGCTTTCTTT
TRBV9	TRBD1	NA	TRBJ1-2	CASSLGTGLSYGYTF	TGTGCCAGCAGCCTTGGGACAGGGCTATCTTATGGCTACACCTTC
TRBV2	TRBD1	NA	TRBJ2-3	CASRLRTGGGTDTQYF	TGTGCCAGCAGACTTAGGACAGGGGGAGGGACAGATACGCAGTATTTT
TRBV9	NA	NA	TRBJ2-3	CASSVALAATDTQYF	TGTGCCAGCAGCGTAGCGCTCGCGGCCACAGATACGCAGTATTTT
TRBV13	NA	NA	TRBJ2-4	CASVPGTEAGMIQYF	TGTGCCAGCGTCCCGGGGACTGAGGCGGGAATGATTCAGTACTTC
TRBV7-9	NA	NA	TRBJ2-2	CASRRGIGLSTNTGELFF	TGTGCCAGCAGGCGAGGGATAGGCCTATCCACGAACACCGGGGAGCTGTTTTTT
TRBV13	NA	NA	TRBJ2-7	CASSLASSYEQYF	TGTGCCAGCAGCTTAGCCAGCTCCTACGAGCAGTACTTC
TRBV6-6	NA	NA	TRBJ2-2	CASSYALLGSGELFF	TGTGCCAGCAGTTACGCCCTCCTAGGCTCCGGGGAGCTGTTTTTT
TRBV5-5	NA	NA	TRBJ1-6	CASSLDLGSPLHF	TGTGCCAGCAGCTTGGATCTTGGCTCACCCCTCCACTTT
TRBV7-2	TRBD2	NA	TRBJ2-3	CASSLDNGPSGAVDTQYF	TGTGCCAGCAGCTTAGACAATGGCCCTAGCGGGGCTGTAGATACGCAGTATTTT
TRBV19	TRBD1	NA	TRBJ1-6	CASSTTETGTPLHF	TGTGCCAGTAGTACGACAGAGACAGGGACGCCCCTCCACTTT
TRBV9	TRBD1	NA	TRBJ1-3	CASSAPRTGIRNTIYF	TGTGCCAGCAGCGCCCCCAGGACAGGGATAAGAAACACCATATATTTT
TRBV4-3	TRBD2	NA	TRBJ2-5	CASSQDGLGGAVTQYF	TGCGCCAGCAGCCAAGATGGGCTCGGGGGGGCCGTGACCCAATACTTC